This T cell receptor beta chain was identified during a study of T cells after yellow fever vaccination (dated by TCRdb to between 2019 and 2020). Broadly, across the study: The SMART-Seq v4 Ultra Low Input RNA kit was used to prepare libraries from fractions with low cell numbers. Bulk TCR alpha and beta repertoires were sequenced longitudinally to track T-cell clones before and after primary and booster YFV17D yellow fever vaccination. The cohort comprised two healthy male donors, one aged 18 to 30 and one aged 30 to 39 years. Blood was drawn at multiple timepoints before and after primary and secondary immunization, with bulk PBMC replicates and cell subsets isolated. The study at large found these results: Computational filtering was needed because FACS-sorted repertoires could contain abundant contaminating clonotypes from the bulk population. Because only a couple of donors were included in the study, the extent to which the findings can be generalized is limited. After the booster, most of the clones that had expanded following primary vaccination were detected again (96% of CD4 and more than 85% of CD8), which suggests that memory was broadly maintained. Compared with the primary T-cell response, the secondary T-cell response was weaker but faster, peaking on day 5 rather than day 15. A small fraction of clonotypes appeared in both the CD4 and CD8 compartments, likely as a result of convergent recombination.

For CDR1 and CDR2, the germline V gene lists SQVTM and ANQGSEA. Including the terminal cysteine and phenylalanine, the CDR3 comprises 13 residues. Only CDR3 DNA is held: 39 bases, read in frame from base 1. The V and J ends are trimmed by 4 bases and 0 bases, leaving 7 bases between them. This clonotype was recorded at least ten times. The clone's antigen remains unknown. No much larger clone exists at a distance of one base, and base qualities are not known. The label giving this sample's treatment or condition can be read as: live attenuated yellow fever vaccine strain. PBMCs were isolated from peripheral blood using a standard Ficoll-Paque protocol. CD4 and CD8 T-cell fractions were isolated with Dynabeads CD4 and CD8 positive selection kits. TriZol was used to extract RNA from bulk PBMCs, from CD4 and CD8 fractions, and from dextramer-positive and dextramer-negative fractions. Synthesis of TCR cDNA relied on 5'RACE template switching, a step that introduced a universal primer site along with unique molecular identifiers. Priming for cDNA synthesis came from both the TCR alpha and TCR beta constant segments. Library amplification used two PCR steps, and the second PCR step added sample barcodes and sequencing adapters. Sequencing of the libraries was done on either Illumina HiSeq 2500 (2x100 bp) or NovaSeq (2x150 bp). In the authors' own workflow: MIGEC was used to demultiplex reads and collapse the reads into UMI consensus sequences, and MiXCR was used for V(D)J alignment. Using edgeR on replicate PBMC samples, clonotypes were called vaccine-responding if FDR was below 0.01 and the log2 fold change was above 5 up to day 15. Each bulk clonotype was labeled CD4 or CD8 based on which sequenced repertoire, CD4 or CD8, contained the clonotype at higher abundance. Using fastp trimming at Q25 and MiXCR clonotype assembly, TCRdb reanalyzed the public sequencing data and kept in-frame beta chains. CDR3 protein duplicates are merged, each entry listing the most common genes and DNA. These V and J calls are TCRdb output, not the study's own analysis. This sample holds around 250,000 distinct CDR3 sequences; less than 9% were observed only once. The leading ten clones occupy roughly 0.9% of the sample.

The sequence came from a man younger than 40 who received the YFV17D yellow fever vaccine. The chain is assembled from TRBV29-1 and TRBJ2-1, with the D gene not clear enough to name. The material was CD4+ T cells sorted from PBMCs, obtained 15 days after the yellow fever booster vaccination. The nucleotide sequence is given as TGCAGCGTTGCGGTCACCTCCTACAATGAGCAGTTCTTC. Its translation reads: CSVAVTSYNEQFF.